Sequencing of this T cell receptor (beta chain) was carried out in a study of OX40 agonist ivuxolimab in advanced cancers. For the wider study: Ivuxolimab was an agonistic, fully human IgG2 monoclonal antibody directed against OX40 (CD134), a costimulatory receptor. Intravenous ivuxolimab was administered to patients every 2 weeks at six dose levels: 0.01, 0.1, 0.3, 1.5, 3 and 10 mg/kg. Among the approximately 50 dose-escalation patients, some 19 had hepatocellular carcinoma, 15 or so melanoma, 9 renal cell carcinoma and 9 head and neck cancer. A male proportion of 70% to 90% and a mean age of approximately 58 years, ranging from 23 to 79, were recorded for the dose-escalation cohort. Prior anti-PD-1, anti-PD-L1 or anti-CTLA-4 therapy was permitted, and checkpoint inhibitors had been received by about two fifths of dose-escalation patients. Three dose-escalation patients achieved partial responses, one with hepatocellular carcinoma and two with cutaneous melanoma. The purpose of peripheral TCRbeta sequencing was to test whether ivuxolimab changed TCR sequence diversity and led to clonal T-cell expansion. The monotherapy dose-escalation portion (N ≈ 50 patients) of the phase I ivuxolimab trial is reported in the paper.

The trial excluded patients who had a history of autoimmune disease or were on systemic immunosuppression. Peripheral blood for TCR sequencing was collected from all dose cohorts at baseline, on cycle 4 day 1, and on cycle 7 day 1. The samples were taken from a phase I, first-in-human, multicenter, open-label dose-escalation trial of ivuxolimab. Adults with locally advanced or metastatic head and neck squamous cell, hepatocellular, melanoma or renal cell carcinoma were enrolled in the trial. CD4+ and CD8+ T cells were sorted separately from peripheral blood before TCR sequencing. As encoded in the germline V gene, CDR1 is MNHEY while CDR2 is SVGAGI. V is pruned by 0 bases and J by 9 bases, leaving 4 bases of the junction without a gene match. The CDR3 runs 15 residues from the cysteine to the phenylalanine. Only the CDR3 DNA is retained, 45 bases long and in frame from the first base. To sequence the TCRbeta CDR3 region, genomic DNA was isolated from the sorted cells. The immunoSEQ Assay was used to sequence the TCRbeta CDR3 regions. Sourced from immuneACCESS, this table was stored by TCRdb with only in-frame sequences that have V and J called. A share of the clones is absent; for the studies checked, an unresolved V gene accounts for under half, and the remainder has no known explanation. Across this sample there are fewer than 15,000 clones, with around 80% seen only once. The ten largest clones represent 30% to 45% of the sample.

Remarks on this clone: Its antigen is unknown. Per-base quality was not reported, and no clone a single base away is much larger than it.

The full study reports these points: Which antigens the clonally expanded peripheral T cells were specific for was not determined. In the 0.1-3.0 mg/kg groups, partial responders had among the lowest normalized peripheral clonal expansion, particularly in CD8+ T cells. At doses of 0.1 to 3.0 mg/kg, clonal expansion of both CD4+ and CD8+ blood T cells was observed from baseline to week 6. Low levels of normalized T-cell clonal expansion were also seen in some patients who did not respond. After ivuxolimab, expanded clones were on average more numerous among CD8+ T cells than among CD4+ T cells.

The clonotype comes from an adult with an advanced solid tumor such as melanoma, head and neck, liver or kidney cancer. The sample here was CD4+ or CD8+ T cells sorted from blood, taken in a trial of the OX40 agonist ivuxolimab. The V gene is TRBV6-5 and the J gene is TRBJ1-6, with TRBD1 matching 8 junction bases. The CDR3 region reads CASSYSIGQGSPLHF. The DNA sequence is given as TGTGCCAGCAGTTACTCGATCGGACAGGGTTCACCCCTCCACTTT.